The clone carrying this T cell receptor (beta chain) was seen only once. The authors' processing: Estimates of nucleated cell counts were drawn from the amplification of reference gene primers. Produced via immunoSEQ multiplex PCR; TCRdb's table is partial and in-frame only. That table furnishes V, J and clone size, whereas the DNA furnished D and trimming. Here the sample spans roughly 200,000 clones, 80% to 90% being singletons. This specimen belongs to a study of blood T cell repertoires in COVID-19. Study details: Both acute and convalescent COVID-19 samples were obtained from the United States, Italy and Spain. PBMCs, B-cell-depleted T cells, or T cells provided the cDNA or gDNA that made up the material.

This CDR3 has 14 residues. Germline CDR1 and CDR2: SGDLS and YYNGEE. Between the trimmed V and J ends, which lost 0 bases and 4 bases, there was a span of 8 bases. This chain links TRBV9 with TRBJ1-5; D gene uncertain. The TCR comes from a woman between 40 and 50 years old with COVID-19, enrolled during active disease. The specimen sequenced was peripheral blood. For the CDR3, the DNA is TGTGCCAGCAGCGTAGACAGCCTAAATCAGCCCCAGCATTTT. It encodes CASSVDSLNQPQHF.